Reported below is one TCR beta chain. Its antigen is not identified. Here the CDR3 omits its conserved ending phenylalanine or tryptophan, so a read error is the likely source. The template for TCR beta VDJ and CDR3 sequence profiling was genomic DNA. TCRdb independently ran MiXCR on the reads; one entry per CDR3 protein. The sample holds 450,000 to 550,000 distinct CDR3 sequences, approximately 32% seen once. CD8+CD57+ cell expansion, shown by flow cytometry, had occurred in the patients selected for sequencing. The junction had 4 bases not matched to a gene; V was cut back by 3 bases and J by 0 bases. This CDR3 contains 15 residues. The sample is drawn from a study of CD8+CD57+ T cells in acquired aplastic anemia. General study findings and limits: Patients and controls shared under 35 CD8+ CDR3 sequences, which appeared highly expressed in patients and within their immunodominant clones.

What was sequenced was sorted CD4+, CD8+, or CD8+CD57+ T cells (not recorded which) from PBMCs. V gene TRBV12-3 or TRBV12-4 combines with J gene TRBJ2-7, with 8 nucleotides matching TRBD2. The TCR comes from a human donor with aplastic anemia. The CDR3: CASSLAGGPSYEQYL. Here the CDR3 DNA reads TGTGCCAGCAGTTTGGCGGGGGGCCCCTCCTACGAGCAGTACCTC.